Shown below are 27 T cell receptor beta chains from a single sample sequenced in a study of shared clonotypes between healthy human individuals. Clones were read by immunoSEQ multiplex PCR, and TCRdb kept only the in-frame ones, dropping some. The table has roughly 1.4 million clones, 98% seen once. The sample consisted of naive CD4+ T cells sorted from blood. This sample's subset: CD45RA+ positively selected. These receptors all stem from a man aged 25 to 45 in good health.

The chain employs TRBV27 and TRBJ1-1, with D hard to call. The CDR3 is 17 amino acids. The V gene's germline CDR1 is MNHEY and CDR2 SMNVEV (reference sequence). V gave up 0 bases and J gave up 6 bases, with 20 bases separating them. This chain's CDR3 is CASSLSVRTAATPEAFF. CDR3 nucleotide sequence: TGTGCCAGCAGTTTATCAGTTCGGACCGCAGCCACTCCTGAAGCTTTCTTT.

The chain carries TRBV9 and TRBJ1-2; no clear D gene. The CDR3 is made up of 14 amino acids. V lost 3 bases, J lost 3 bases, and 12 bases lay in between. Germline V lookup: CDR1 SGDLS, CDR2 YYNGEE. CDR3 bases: TGTGCCAGCAGCGCTTTGGGATCCGACTATGGCTACACCTTC. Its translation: CASSALGSDYGYTF. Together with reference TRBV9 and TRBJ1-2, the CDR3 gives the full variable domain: DSGVTQTPKHLITATGQRVTLRCSPRSGDLSVYWYQQSLDQGLQFLIQYYNGEERAKGNILERFSAQQFPDLHSELNLSSLELGDSALYFCASSALGSDYGYTFGSGTRLTVV.

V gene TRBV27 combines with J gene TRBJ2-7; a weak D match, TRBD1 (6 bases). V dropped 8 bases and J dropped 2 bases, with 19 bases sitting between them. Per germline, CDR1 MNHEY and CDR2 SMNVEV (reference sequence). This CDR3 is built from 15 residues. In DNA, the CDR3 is TGTGCCAGCTCTAGGCCAGGACAGCCGGCCTACGAGCAGTACTTC. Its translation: CASSRPGQPAYEQYF.

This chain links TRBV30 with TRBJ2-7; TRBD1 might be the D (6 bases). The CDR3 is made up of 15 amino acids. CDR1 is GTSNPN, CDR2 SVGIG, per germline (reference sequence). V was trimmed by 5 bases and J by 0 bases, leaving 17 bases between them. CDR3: CAWVGRRTVSYEQYF. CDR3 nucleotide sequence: TGTGCCTGGGTTGGGCGCCGGACAGTCTCCTACGAGCAGTACTTC.

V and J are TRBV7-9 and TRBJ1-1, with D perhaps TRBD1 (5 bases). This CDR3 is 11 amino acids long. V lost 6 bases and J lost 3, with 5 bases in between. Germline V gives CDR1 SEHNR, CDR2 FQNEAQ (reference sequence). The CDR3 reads CASRGDTEAFF. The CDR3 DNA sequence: TGTGCCAGCAGGGGGGACACTGAAGCTTTCTTT.

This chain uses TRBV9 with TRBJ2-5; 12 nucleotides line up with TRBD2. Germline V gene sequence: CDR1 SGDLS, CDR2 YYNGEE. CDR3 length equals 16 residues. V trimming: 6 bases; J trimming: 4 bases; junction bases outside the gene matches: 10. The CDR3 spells CASNGGLAGGGETQYF. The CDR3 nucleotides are TGTGCCAGCAATGGCGGTCTAGCGGGAGGGGGAGAGACCCAGTACTTC.

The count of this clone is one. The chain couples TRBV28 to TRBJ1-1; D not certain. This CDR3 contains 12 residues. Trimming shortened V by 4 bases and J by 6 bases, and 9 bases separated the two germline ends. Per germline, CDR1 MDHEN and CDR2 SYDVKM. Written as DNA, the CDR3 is TGTGCCAGCAGTTCGGCTAACCCTGAAGCTTTCTTT. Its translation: CASSSANPEAFF.

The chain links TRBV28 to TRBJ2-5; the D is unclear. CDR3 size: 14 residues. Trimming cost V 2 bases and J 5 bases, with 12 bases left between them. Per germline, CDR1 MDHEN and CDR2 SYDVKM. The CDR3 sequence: CASSLHGPGETQYF. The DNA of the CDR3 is TGTGCCAGCAGTTTACATGGACCTGGGGAGACCCAGTACTTC. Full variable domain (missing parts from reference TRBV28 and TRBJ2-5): DVKVTQSSRYLVKRTGEKVFLECVQDMDHENMFWYRQDPGLGLRLIYFSYDVKMKEKGDIPEGYSVSREKKERFSLILESASTNQTSMYLCASSLHGPGETQYFGPGTRLLVL.

CDR3: CASRVPAEAFF. Here the CDR3 DNA reads TGTGCCAGTAGGGTTCCGGCTGAAGCTTTCTTT. V is TRBV19 and J is TRBJ1-1, with D uncertain. V was cut by 6 bases and J by 6 bases, with 8 bases left in between. Germline CDR1 LNHDA, CDR2 SQIVND (reference sequence). The CDR3 spans 11 residues.

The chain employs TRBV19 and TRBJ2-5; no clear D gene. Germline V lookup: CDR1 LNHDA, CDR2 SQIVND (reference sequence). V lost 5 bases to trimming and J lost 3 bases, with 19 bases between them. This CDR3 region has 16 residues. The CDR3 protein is CASSSAARSSKETQYF. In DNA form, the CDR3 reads TGTGCCAGTAGTTCCGCAGCCCGGAGTTCGAAAGAGACCCAGTACTTC.

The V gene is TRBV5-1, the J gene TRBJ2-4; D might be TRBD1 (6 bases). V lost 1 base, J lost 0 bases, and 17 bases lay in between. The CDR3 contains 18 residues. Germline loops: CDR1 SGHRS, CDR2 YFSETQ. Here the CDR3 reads CASSLYRASTLAKNIQYF. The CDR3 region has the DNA TGCGCCAGCAGCTTGTACAGGGCGAGCACGTTAGCCAAAAACATTCAGTACTTC.

The DNA of the CDR3 is TGTGCCAGCAGCGTAGAACAGGCCGACTACGAGCAGTACTTC. Amino acid sequence: CASSVEQADYEQYF. This chain joins TRBV9 and TRBJ2-7, with D maybe TRBD1 (5 bases). The CDR3 runs to 14 residues. Trimming pared 0 bases from V and 3 bases from J, leaving 10 bases between. Germline V gene data show CDR1 as SGDLS and CDR2 as YYNGEE.

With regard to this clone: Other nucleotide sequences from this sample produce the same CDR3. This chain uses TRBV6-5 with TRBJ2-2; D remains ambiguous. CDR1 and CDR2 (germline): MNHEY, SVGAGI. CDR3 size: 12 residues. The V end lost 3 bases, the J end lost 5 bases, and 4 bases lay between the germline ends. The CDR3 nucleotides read TGTGCCAGCAGTTATTTAACCGGGGAGCTGTTTTTT. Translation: CASSYLTGELFF.

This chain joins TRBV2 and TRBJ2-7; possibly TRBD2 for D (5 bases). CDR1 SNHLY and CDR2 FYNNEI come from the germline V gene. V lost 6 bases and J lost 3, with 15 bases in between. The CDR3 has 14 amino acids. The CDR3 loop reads CASSGPGLGYEQYF. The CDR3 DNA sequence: TGTGCCAGCAGCGGACCTGGACTGGGCTACGAGCAGTACTTC.

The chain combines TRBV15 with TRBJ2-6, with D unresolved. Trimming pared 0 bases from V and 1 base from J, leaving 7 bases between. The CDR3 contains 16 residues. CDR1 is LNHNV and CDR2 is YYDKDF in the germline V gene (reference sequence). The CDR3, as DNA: TGTGCCACCAGCAGAGAAGGGCCTTCTGGGGCCAACGTCCTGACTTTC. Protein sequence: CATSREGPSGANVLTF.

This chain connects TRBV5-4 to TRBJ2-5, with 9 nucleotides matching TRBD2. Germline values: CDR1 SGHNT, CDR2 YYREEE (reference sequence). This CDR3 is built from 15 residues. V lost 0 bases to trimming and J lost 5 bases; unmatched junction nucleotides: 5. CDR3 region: CASSLALAGVETQYF. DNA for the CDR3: TGTGCCAGCAGCTTGGCTTTAGCGGGAGTTGAGACCCAGTACTTC.

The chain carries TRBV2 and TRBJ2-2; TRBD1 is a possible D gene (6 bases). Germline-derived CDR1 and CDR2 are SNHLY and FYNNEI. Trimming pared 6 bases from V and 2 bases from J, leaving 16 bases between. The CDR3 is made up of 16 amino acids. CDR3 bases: TGTGCCAGCAGCCTGTGGGGGACAATAAACACCGGGGAGCTGTTTTTT. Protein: CASSLWGTINTGELFF.

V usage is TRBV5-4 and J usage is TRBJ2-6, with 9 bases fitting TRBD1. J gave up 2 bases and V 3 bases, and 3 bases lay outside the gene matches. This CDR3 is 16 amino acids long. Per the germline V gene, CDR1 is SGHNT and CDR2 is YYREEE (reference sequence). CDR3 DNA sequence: TGTGCCAGCAGCTCCACAGGGGGCGCTGGGGCCAACGTCCTGACTTTC. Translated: CASSSTGGAGANVLTF.

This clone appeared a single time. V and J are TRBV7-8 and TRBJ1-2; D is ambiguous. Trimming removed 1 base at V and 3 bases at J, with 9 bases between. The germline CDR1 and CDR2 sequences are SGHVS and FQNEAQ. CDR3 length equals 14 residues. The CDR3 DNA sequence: TGTGCCAGCAGCTTAGGGCCGACCTACTATGGCTACACCTTC. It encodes CASSLGPTYYGYTF.

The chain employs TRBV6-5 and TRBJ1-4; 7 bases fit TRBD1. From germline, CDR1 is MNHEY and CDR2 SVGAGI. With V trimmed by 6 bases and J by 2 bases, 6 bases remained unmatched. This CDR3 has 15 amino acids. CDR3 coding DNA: TGTGCCAGCAGCAGGGGGGGCACGACTAATGAAAAACTGTTTTTT. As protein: CASSRGGTTNEKLFF.

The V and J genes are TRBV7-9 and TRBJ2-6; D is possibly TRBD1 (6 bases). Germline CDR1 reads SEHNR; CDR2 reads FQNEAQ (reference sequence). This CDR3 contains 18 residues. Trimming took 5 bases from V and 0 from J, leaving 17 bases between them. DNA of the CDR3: TGTGCCAGCAGCGGTAGGACAGAAAAAATCTCTGGGGCCAACGTCCTGACTTTC. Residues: CASSGRTEKISGANVLTF.

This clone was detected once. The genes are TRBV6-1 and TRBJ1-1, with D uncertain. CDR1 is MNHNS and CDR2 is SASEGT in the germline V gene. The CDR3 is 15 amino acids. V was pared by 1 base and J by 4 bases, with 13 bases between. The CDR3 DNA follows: TGTGCCAGCAGTGAAGTGGCGGGAATTAGCACTGAAGCTTTCTTT. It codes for CASSEVAGISTEAFF.

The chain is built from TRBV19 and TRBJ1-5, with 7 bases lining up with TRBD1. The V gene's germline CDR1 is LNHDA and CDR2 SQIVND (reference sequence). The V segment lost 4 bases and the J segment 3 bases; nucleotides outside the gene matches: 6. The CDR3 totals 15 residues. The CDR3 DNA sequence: TGTGCCAGTAGTACTCAACAGGGGACCAATCAGCCCCAGCATTTT. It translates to CASSTQQGTNQPQHF.

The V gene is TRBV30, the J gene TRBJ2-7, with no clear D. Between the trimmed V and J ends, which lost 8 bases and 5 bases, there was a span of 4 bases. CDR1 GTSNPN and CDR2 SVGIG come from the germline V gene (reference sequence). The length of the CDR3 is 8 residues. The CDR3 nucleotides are TGTGCCATCGACGAGCAGTACTTC. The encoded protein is CAIDEQYF.

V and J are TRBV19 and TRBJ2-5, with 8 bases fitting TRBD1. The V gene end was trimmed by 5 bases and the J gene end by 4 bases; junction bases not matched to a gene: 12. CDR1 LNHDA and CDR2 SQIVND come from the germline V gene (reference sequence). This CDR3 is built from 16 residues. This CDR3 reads CASSSHRGKVGETQYF. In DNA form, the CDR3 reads TGTGCCAGTAGTTCCCACAGGGGGAAGGTAGGAGAGACCCAGTACTTC.

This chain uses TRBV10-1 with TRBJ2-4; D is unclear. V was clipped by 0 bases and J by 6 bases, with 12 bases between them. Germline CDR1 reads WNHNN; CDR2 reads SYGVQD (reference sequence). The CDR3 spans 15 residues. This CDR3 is CASSESQGYGNIQYF. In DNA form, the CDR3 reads TGCGCCAGCAGTGAGTCGCAAGGTTATGGAAACATTCAGTACTTC.

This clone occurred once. The CDR3 spells CASSQDGAGEVGYTF. The CDR3 DNA follows: TGCGCCAGCAGCCAAGATGGGGCAGGGGAGGTAGGCTACACCTTC. The chain has TRBV4-3 and TRBJ1-2; possibly TRBD1 for D (6 bases). In germline, CDR1 is LGHNA, CDR2 YSLEER. The germline V and J ends were trimmed by 0 bases and 8 bases, with 16 bases remaining between them. The CDR3 consists of 15 residues.